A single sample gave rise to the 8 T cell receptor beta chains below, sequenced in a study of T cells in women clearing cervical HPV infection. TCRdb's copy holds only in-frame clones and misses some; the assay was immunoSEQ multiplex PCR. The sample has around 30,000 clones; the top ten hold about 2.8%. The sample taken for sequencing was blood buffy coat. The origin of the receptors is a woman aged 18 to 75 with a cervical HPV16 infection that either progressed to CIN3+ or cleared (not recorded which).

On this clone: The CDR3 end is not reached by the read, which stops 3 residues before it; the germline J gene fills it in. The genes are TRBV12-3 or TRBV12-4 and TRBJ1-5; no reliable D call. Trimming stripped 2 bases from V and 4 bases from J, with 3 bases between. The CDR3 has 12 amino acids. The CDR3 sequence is CASSLPNQPQHF. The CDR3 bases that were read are TGTGCCAGCAGTTTACCAAATCAGCCC.

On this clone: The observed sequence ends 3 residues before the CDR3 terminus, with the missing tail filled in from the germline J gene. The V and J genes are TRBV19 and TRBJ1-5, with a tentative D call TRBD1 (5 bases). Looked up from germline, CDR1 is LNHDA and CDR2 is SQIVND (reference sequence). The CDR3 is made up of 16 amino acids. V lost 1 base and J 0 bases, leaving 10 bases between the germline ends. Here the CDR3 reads CASSIVPGYSNQPQHF. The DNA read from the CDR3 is TGTGCCAGTAGTATAGTACCAGGGTATAGCAATCAGCCC.

The sequenced CDR3 bases are TGTGCCAGCAGTCCGACTAGCGGGAGGAATGAG. It codes for CASSPTSGRNE. The whole CDR3 sequence is CASSPTSGRNEQFF. The rearrangement uses TRBV2 and TRBJ2-1; 13 bases are a match to TRBD2. From the germline J gene comes the end of the CDR3, since the read stops 3 residues before it. Germline CDR1 reads SNHLY; CDR2 reads FYNNEI. CDR3 length equals 14 residues. The junction had 2 bases not matched to a gene; V was cut back by 5 bases and J by 7 bases.

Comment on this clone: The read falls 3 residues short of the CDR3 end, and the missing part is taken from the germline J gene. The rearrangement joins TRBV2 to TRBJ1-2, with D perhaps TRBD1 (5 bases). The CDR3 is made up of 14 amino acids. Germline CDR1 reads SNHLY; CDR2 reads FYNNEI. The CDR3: CATTKGLAANDYTF. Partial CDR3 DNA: TGTGCCACCACAAAGGGACTAGCGGCCAATGAC.

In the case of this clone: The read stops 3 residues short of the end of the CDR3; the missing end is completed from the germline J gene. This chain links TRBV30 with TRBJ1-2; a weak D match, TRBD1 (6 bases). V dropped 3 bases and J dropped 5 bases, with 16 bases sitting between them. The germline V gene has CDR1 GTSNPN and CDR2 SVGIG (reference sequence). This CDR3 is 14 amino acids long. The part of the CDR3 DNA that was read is TGTGCCTGGAGACTGGCAGGGGCCGTATATGGC. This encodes CAWRLAGAVYG. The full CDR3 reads CAWRLAGAVYGYTF.

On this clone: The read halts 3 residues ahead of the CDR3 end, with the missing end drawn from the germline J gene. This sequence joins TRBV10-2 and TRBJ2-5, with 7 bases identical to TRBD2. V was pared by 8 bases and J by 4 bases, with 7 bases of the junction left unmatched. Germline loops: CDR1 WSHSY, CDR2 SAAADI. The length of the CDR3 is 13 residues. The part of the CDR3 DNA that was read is TGCGCCAGCGGAGCGGGGCGGAGAGAGACC. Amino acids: CASGAGRRET. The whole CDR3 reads CASGAGRRETQYF.

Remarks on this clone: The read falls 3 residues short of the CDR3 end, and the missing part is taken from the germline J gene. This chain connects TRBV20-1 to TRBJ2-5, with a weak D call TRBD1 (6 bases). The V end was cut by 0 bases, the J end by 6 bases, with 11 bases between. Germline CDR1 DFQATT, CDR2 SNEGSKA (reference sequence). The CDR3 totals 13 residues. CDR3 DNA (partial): TGCAGTGCTAGAGATATCCAGGGGCAGACC. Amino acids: CSARDIQGQT. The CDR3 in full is CSARDIQGQTQYF.

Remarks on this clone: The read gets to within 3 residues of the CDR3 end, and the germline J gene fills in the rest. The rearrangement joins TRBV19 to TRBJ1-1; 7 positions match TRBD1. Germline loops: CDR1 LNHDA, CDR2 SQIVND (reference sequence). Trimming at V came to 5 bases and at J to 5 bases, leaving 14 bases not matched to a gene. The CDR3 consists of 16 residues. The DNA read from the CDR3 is TGTGCCAGTAGTGAACAGGGCTACAGGGGAGTTACTGAA. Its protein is CASSEQGYRGVTE. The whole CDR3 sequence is CASSEQGYRGVTEAFF.